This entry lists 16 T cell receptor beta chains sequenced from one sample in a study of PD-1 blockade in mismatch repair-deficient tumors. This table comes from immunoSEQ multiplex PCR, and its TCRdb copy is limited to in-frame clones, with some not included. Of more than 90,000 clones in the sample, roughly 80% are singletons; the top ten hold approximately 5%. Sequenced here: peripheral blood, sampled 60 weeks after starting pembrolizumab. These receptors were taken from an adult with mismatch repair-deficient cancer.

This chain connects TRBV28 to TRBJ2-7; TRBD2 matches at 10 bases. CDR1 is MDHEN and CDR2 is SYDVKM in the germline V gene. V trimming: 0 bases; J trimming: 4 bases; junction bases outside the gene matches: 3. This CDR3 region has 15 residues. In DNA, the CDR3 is TGTGCCAGCAGTTTATGGGCTAGCGGGAGTTACGAGCAGTACTTC. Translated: CASSLWASGSYEQYF. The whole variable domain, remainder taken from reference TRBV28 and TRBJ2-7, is DVKVTQSSRYLVKRTGEKVFLECVQDMDHENMFWYRQDPGLGLRLIYFSYDVKMKEKGDIPEGYSVSREKKERFSLILESASTNQTSMYLCASSLWASGSYEQYFGPGTRLTVT.

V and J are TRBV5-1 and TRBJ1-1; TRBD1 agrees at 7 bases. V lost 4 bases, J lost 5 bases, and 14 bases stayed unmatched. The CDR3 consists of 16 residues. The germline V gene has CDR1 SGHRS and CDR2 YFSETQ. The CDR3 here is CASSPVLGGGKTEAFF. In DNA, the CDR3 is TGCGCCAGCAGCCCCGTCTTGGGAGGGGGCAAGACTGAAGCTTTCTTT.

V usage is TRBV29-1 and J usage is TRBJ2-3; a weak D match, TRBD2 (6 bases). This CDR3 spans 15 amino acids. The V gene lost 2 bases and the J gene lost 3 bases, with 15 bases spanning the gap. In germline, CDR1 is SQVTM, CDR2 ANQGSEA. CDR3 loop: CSVEKLAPRTDTQYF. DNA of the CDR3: TGCAGCGTTGAAAAACTAGCACCTCGGACAGATACGCAGTATTTT.

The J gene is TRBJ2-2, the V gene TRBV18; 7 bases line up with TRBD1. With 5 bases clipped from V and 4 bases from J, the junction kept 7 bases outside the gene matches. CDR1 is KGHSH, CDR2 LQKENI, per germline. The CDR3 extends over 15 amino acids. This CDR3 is CASSDDRAGTGELFF. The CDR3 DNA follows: TGTGCCAGCTCAGACGACAGGGCGGGCACCGGGGAGCTGTTTTTT.

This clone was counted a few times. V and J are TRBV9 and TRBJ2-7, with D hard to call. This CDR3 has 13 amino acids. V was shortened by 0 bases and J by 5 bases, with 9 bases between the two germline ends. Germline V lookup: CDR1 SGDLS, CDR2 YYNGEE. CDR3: CASSVGGVHEQYF. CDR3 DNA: TGTGCCAGCAGCGTAGGTGGAGTTCACGAGCAGTACTTC.

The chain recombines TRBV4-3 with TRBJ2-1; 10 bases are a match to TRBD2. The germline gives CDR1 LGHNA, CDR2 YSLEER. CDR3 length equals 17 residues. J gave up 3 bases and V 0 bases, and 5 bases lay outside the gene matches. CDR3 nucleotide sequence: TGCGCCAGCAGCCAAGAAACTAGCGGGATTGACTACAATGAGCAGTTCTTC. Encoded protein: CASSQETSGIDYNEQFF.

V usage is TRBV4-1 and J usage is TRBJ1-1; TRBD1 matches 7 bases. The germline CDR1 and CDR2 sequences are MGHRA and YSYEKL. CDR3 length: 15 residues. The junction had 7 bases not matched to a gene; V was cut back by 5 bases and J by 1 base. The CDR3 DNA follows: TGCGCCAGCAGCAAACCGGGACAGAAGAACACTGAAGCTTTCTTT. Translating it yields CASSKPGQKNTEAFF.

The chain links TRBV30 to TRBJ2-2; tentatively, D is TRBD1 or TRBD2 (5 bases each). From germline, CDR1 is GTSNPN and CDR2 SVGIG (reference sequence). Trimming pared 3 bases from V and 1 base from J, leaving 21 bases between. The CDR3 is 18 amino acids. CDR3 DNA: TGTGCCTGGAGCCGGGACCGAGGGAAATTGGGGAACACCGGGGAGCTGTTTTTT. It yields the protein CAWSRDRGKLGNTGELFF.

Here the CDR3 DNA reads TGTGCCACGGAAGGACTAGCGGGAGAAACCGTGTTCTTC. It yields the protein CATEGLAGETVFF. The rearrangement links TRBV19 to TRBJ2-1; 13 bases line up with TRBD2. Germline V gives CDR1 LNHDA, CDR2 SQIVND (reference sequence). J lost 15 bases, V lost 10 bases, and 12 bases had no gene match. This CDR3 region has 13 residues. The variable domain in full, with the rest retrieved from reference TRBV19 and TRBJ2-1, is DGGITQSPKYLFRKEGQNVTLSCEQNLNHDAMYWYRQDPGQGLRLIYYSQIVNDFQKGDIAEGYSVSREKKESFPLTVTSAQKNPTAFYLCATEGLAGETVFFGPGTRLTVL.

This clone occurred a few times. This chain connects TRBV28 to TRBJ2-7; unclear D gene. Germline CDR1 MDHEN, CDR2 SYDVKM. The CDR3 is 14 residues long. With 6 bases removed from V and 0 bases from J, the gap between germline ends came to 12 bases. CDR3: CASSPQLSSYEQYF. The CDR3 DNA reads TGTGCCAGCAGCCCACAGTTAAGCTCCTACGAGCAGTACTTC. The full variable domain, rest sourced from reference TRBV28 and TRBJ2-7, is DVKVTQSSRYLVKRTGEKVFLECVQDMDHENMFWYRQDPGLGLRLIYFSYDVKMKEKGDIPEGYSVSREKKERFSLILESASTNQTSMYLCASSPQLSSYEQYFGPGTRLTVT.

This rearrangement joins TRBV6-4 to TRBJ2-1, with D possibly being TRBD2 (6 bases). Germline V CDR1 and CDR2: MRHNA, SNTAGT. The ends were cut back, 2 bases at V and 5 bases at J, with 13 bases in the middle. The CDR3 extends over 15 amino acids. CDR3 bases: TGTGCCAGCAGTGACGAGGCGGGATCCCACAATGAGCAGTTCTTC. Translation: CASSDEAGSHNEQFF.

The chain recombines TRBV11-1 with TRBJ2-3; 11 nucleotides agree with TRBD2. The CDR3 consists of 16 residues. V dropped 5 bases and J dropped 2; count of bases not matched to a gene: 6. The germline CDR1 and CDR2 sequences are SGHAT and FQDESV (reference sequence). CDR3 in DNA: TGTGCCAGCAGCCACGGGACTAGCGGACACACAGATACGCAGTATTTT. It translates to CASSHGTSGHTDTQYF.

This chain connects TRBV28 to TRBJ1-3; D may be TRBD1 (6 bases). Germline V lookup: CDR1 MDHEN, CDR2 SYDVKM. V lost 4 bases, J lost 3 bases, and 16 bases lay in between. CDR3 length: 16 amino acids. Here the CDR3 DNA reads TGTGCCAGCAGTTCCCCGACAGGAGCTAGTGGAAACACCATATATTTT. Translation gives CASSSPTGASGNTIYF.

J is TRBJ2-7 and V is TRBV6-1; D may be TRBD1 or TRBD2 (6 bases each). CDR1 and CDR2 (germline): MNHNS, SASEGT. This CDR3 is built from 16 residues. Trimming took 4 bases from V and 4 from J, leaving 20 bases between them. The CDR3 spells CASSGAGGQGRYEQYF. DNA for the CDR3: TGTGCCAGCAGTGGGGCAGGAGGGCAGGGGAGGTACGAGCAGTACTTC.

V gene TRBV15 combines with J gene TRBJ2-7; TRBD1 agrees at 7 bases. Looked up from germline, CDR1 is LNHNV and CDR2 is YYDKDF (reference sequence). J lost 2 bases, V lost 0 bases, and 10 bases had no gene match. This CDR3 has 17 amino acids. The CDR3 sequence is CATSRDFRDRTTYEQYF. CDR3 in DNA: TGTGCCACCAGCAGAGATTTCCGGGACAGAACTACCTACGAGCAGTACTTC.

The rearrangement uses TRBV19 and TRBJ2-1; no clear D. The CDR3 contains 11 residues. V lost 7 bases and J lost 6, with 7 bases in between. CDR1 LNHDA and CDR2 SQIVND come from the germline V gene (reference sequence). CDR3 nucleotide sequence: TGTGCCAGTAATAGTGTCAATGAGCAGTTCTTC. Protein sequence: CASNSVNEQFF.